This TCR beta chain stems from a study of shared clonotypes between healthy human individuals. General study results and limits: Read depth was anticipated to influence clonotype sharing among donors. A handful of donors showed sharing of approximately 4.7% of naive CD4 clonotypes.

This CDR3 has 13 residues. V was pared by 5 bases and J by 5 bases, with 13 bases between. Germline lookup yields CDR1 LNHNV and CDR2 YYDKDF (reference sequence). Note on this clone: Antigen: not known.

Original methodology: Junction-only sequences without quality scores came from ImmunoSEQ, so filtering differed. Data came from immunoSEQ multiplex PCR; TCRdb stores just in-frame clones and leaves some out. The V and J calls and the clone size are those of that table, but D and trimming were determined from the DNA. The profile shows around 2.5 million clones, more than 85% of them singletons. Partitioning of CD4+ cells yielded a CD45RA+ naive subset and a CD45RA-negative memory subset. The chain joins TRBV15 to TRBJ2-7; D unresolved. The clonotype was recovered from a young man in good health. Some clones in this sample may be carry-over from other donors' samples. The specimen sequenced was naive CD4+ T cells from PBMCs. The subset: CD45RA+ positively selected. The DNA for the CDR3 is TGTGCCACCAGCCCCCCAACAAAGCACGAGCAGTACTTC. Its protein is CATSPPTKHEQYF.